This TCR beta chain was retrieved from a study of preoperative IRX-2 immunotherapy in early breast cancer. The treatment denotes: preoperative locoregional IRX-2 cytokine immunotherapy. Samples came from a phase Ib trial of preoperative locoregional IRX-2 cytokine immunotherapy. Germline V gene lookup returns CDR1 SGHNT and CDR2 YENEEA. V shed 3 bases and J shed 6 bases, with 12 bases lying between them. This CDR3 region has 15 residues. Here immunoSEQ multiplex PCR was the method, and the copy in TCRdb shows in-frame clones only, minus some. The data contain a few thousand clones, about 81% of them singletons.

The specimen comprised tumor tissue, sampled before IRX-2 immunotherapy. This sequence joins TRBV11-3 and TRBJ1-6, with D perhaps TRBD1 (5 bases). The TCR originated in a human donor with breast cancer. The CDR3 spells CASSFGGGGNSPLHF. The DNA for the CDR3 is TGTGCCAGCAGCTTTGGGGGTGGAGGTAATTCACCCCTCCACTTT.